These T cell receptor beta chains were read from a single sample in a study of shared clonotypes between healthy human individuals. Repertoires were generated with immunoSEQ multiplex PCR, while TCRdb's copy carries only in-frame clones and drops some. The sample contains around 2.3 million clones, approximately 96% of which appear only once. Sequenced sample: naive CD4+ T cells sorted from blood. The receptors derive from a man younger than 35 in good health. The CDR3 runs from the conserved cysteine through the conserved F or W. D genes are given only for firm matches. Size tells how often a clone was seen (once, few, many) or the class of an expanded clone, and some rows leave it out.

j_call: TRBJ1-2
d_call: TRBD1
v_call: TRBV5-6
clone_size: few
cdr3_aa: CASSRLQGALYYGYTF
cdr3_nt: TGTGCCAGCAGCAGACTTCAGGGGGCGCTTTACTATGGCTACACCTTC

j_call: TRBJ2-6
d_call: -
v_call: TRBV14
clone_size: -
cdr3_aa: CASGTRFSGANVLTF
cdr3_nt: TGTGCCAGCGGAACCCGGTTTTCTGGGGCCAACGTCCTGACTTTC

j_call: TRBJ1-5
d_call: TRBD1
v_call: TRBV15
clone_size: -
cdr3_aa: CATSRDPISTGDWGQPQHF
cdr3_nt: TGTGCCACCAGCAGAGACCCCATCAGTACAGGGGATTGGGGTCAGCCCCAGCATTTT

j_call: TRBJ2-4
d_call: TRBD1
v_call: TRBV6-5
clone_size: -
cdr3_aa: CASSQGTGGNIQYF
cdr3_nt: TGTGCCAGCAGTCAAGGGACAGGGGGAAACATTCAGTACTTC

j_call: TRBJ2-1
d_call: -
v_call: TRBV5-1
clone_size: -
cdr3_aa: CASSLGRGQSNEQFF
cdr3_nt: TGCGCCAGCAGCTTGGGTAGGGGTCAATCGAATGAGCAGTTCTTC

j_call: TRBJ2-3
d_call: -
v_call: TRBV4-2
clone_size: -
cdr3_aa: CASSQVTGGVSTDTQYF
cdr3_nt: TGTGCCAGCAGCCAGGTTACAGGGGGGGTAAGCACAGATACGCAGTATTTT

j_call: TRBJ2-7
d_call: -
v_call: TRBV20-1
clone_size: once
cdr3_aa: CSAWTPREQYF
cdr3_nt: TGCAGTGCTTGGACTCCCAGGGAGCAGTACTTC

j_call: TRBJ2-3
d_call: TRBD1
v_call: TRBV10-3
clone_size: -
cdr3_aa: CAISELQGLDTQYF
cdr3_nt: TGTGCCATCAGTGAGTTACAGGGGTTAGATACGCAGTATTTT

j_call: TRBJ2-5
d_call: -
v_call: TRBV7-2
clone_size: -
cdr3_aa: CASSPSVETQYF
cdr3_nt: TGTGCCAGCAGCCCCAGCGTCGAGACCCAGTACTTC

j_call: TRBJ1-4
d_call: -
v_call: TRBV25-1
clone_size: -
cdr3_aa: CASSGFATNEKLFF
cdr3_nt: TGTGCCAGCAGTGGATTTGCAACTAATGAAAAACTGTTTTTT

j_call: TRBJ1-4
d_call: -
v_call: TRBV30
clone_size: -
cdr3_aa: CAWRSSTSNEKLFF
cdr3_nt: TGTGCCTGGAGGTCGTCAACAAGTAATGAAAAACTGTTTTTT

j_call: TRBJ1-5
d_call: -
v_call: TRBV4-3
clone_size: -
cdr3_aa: CASSQDRFWPQHF
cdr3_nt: TGCGCCAGCAGCCAAGACCGCTTCTGGCCCCAGCATTTT

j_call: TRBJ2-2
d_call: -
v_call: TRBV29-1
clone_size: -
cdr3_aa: CSVDIELGELFF
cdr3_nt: TGCAGCGTTGATATAGAGTTGGGGGAGCTGTTTTTT

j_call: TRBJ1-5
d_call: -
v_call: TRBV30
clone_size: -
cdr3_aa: CAWSRVPRGNQPQHF
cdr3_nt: TGTGCCTGGAGTCGGGTTCCACGGGGCAATCAGCCCCAGCATTTT

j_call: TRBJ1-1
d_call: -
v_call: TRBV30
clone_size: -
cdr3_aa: CAWSALRNTEAFF
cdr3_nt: TGTGCCTGGAGCGCACTGAGGAACACTGAAGCTTTCTTT

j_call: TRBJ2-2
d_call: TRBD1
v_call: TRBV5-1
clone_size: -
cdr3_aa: CASSSQGTGLSNTGELFF
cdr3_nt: TGCGCCAGCAGCTCCCAAGGGACAGGGCTATCGAACACCGGGGAGCTGTTTTTT

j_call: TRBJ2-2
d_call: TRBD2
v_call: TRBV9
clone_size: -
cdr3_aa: CASSVAGRADTGELFF
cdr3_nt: TGTGCCAGCAGCGTAGCGGGGAGGGCTGACACCGGGGAGCTGTTTTTT

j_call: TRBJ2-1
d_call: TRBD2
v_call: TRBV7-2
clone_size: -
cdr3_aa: CASSLKSSGGHSYNEQFF
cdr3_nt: TGTGCCAGCAGCTTAAAGTCTAGCGGGGGCCACTCCTACAATGAGCAGTTCTTC

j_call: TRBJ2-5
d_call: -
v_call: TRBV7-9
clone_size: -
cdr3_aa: CASSLGGGLETQYF
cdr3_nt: TGTGCCAGCAGCTTAGGAGGGGGTTTAGAGACCCAGTACTTC

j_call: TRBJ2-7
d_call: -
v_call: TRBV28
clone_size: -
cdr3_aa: CASSSFWEAFYEQYF
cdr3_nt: TGTGCCAGCAGTTCATTTTGGGAGGCCTTCTACGAGCAGTACTTC

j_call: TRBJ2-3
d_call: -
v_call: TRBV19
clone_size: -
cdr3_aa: CASSIGLGETDTQYF
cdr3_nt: TGTGCCAGTAGTATAGGTTTGGGGGAAACAGATACGCAGTATTTT

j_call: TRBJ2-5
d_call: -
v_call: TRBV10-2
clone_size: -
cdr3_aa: CASSQGYQETQYF
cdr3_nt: TGCGCCAGCAGCCAGGGGTACCAAGAGACCCAGTACTTC

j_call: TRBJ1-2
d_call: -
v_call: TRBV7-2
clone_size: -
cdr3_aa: CASSPGSGSSDGYTF
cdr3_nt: TGTGCCAGCAGCCCCGGTTCAGGATCGTCGGATGGCTACACCTTC

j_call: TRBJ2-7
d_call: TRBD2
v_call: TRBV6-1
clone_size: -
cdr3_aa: CASSPDGTSNEQYF
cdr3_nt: TGTGCCAGCAGTCCAGACGGGACTAGCAACGAGCAGTACTTC

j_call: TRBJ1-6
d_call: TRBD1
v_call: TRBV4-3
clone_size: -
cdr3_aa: CASSQAGQGFGLSNSPLHF
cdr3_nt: TGCGCCAGCAGCCAAGCGGGACAGGGATTCGGTCTATCTAATTCACCCCTCCACTTT

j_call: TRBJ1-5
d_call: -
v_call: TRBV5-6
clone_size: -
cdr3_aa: CASSLGGRGRNQPQHF
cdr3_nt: TGTGCCAGCAGCTTAGGAGGGAGGGGACGCAATCAGCCCCAGCATTTT